This T cell receptor (beta chain) is drawn from a study of cytomegalovirus exposure and HLA in healthy donors. Study-wide background: In a later analysis, the approximately 120 validation repertoires were reported to have used the same platform as the 600 to 700 first-cohort repertoires.

V lost 4 bases and J lost 0, with 12 bases in between. The CDR3 sequence is 15 residues long. CDR1 and CDR2 from the germline V gene are MGHDK and SYGVNS. Sequencing was performed with immunoSEQ multiplex PCR; in TCRdb, only in-frame clones are kept and a portion is missing. This table holds roughly 330,000 clones, about 85% found once. Source material: PBMCs. V usage is TRBV25-1 and J usage is TRBJ1-1, with D tentatively TRBD1 (5 bases). This clonotype was obtained from a woman in her thirties in good health and CMV-seropositive. This CDR3 is CASSASKTVNTEAFF. The CDR3 bases are TGTGCCAGCAGTGCGTCAAAGACAGTGAACACTGAAGCTTTCTTT. The variable domain in full, completed from reference TRBV25-1 and TRBJ1-1, reads EADIYQTPRYLVIGTGKKITLECSQTMGHDKMYWYQQDPGMELHLIHYSYGVNSTEKGDLSSESTVSRIRTEHFPLTLESARPSHTSQYLCASSASKTVNTEAFFGQGTRLTVV.